Sequencing of this TCR beta chain was carried out in a study of blood T cell repertoires in COVID-19. In the study overall: Whether acute or convalescent, the COVID-19 samples came from the United States, Italy and Spain. Nucleic acid was either cDNA or gDNA, and it came from T cells, B-cell-depleted T cells, or PBMCs.

V shed 5 bases, J shed 6 bases, and the junction held 4 bases outside the gene matches. Germline assignment: CDR1 ENHRY and CDR2 SYGVKD. This CDR3 comprises 14 residues. Seattle's cohort entered during active infection and was followed longitudinally. Per the original methods: Estimates of nucleated cell counts were drawn from the amplification of reference gene primers. TCRdb's table, derived via immunoSEQ multiplex PCR, lists solely in-frame clones and lacks some. V and J calls plus clone size are reproduced from that table; the DNA served to infer D and trimming. The sample records over 250,000 clones, 70% to 90% being singletons.

The sequence was obtained from an older woman with COVID-19, enrolled during active disease. Sequenced material: peripheral blood. The chain couples TRBV10-3 to TRBJ1-6, with 7 bases that match TRBD1. The CDR3 here is CAISTGEVNSPLHF. The CDR3 bases are TGTGCCATCAGTACAGGGGAAGTTAATTCACCCCTCCACTTT.